A selection of T cell receptor beta chains follows, all from one sample in a study of shared clonotypes between healthy human individuals. Sequencing used immunoSEQ multiplex PCR; TCRdb keeps in-frame clones, though not all of them. Here the sample spans over 2 million clones, about 90% being singletons. Material for sequencing was naive CD4+ T cells from PBMCs. The source of these receptors is a young man in good health. Some clones in this sample may be carry-over from other donors' samples. The CDR3 runs from the conserved cysteine through the conserved F or W. The D gene is left open where the match is weak. Clone size, where shown, is once, few, many, or a class for clones that have expanded.

d_gene: -
abundance: -
v_gene: TRBV4-3
j_gene: TRBJ2-1
CDR3aa: CASSQDWLNEQFF
CDR3nt: TGCGCCAGCAGCCAAGATTGGCTCAATGAGCAGTTCTTC

d_gene: TRBD2
abundance: -
v_gene: TRBV11-3
j_gene: TRBJ2-2
CDR3aa: CASSFGLAGSGTGELFF
CDR3nt: TGTGCCAGCAGCTTCGGCCTAGCGGGATCGGGCACCGGGGAGCTGTTTTTT

d_gene: -
abundance: -
v_gene: TRBV28
j_gene: TRBJ2-5
CDR3aa: CASSPGRPPREETQYF
CDR3nt: TGTGCCAGCAGTCCAGGACGGCCACCCCGAGAAGAGACCCAGTACTTC

d_gene: TRBD2
abundance: -
v_gene: TRBV6-1
j_gene: TRBJ2-7
CDR3aa: CASRRIAGPDYEQYF
CDR3nt: TGTGCCAGCAGAAGAATAGCGGGGCCCGACTACGAGCAGTACTTC

d_gene: TRBD2
abundance: -
v_gene: TRBV4-1
j_gene: TRBJ2-2
CDR3aa: CASSQTSGRAANTGELFF
CDR3nt: TGCGCCAGCAGCCAGACTAGCGGGAGAGCCGCGAACACCGGGGAGCTGTTTTTT

d_gene: -
abundance: -
v_gene: TRBV2
j_gene: TRBJ2-2
CDR3aa: CASRQLTGELFF
CDR3nt: TGTGCCAGCAGGCAACTCACCGGGGAGCTGTTTTTT

d_gene: -
abundance: -
v_gene: TRBV29-1
j_gene: TRBJ2-2
CDR3aa: CSVTTALGTGELFF
CDR3nt: TGCAGCGTCACCACCGCCCTTGGGACCGGGGAGCTGTTTTTT

d_gene: -
abundance: -
v_gene: TRBV30
j_gene: TRBJ2-2
CDR3aa: CAWSPHPTVYIGELFF
CDR3nt: TGTGCCTGGTCACCTCACCCGACAGTGTATATCGGGGAGCTGTTTTTT

d_gene: TRBD1
abundance: once
v_gene: TRBV7-9
j_gene: TRBJ2-7
CDR3aa: CASSRKTFGTGPYEQYF
CDR3nt: TGTGCCAGCAGCCGGAAAACGTTCGGGACAGGGCCCTACGAGCAGTACTTC

d_gene: -
abundance: -
v_gene: TRBV6-5
j_gene: TRBJ2-7
CDR3aa: CASSPLDSLPYEQYF
CDR3nt: TGTGCCAGCAGTCCACTGGACAGCCTACCCTACGAGCAGTACTTC

d_gene: -
abundance: -
v_gene: TRBV25-1
j_gene: TRBJ2-7
CDR3aa: CASSRGADYEQYF
CDR3nt: TGTGCCAGCTCGAGGGGGGCAGACTACGAGCAGTACTTC

d_gene: TRBD1
abundance: -
v_gene: TRBV4-1
j_gene: TRBJ1-4
CDR3aa: CASSQSTRDRFSEKLFF
CDR3nt: TGCGCCAGCAGCCAATCCACCCGGGACAGGTTTTCTGAAAAACTGTTTTTT

d_gene: TRBD2
abundance: -
v_gene: TRBV9
j_gene: TRBJ2-7
CDR3aa: CASSGEAGGYEQYF
CDR3nt: TGTGCCAGCAGCGGCGAAGCGGGAGGGTACGAGCAGTACTTC

d_gene: -
abundance: -
v_gene: TRBV30
j_gene: TRBJ2-3
CDR3aa: CAWKRAPDTQYF
CDR3nt: TGTGCCTGGAAGAGAGCCCCAGATACGCAGTATTTT

d_gene: TRBD2
abundance: -
v_gene: TRBV28
j_gene: TRBJ2-5
CDR3aa: CASSTSGRAGGETQYF
CDR3nt: TGTGCCAGCAGTACTAGCGGGAGGGCCGGGGGAGAGACCCAGTACTTC

d_gene: -
abundance: -
v_gene: TRBV5-4
j_gene: TRBJ2-3
CDR3aa: CASSLSGRSADTQYF
CDR3nt: TGTGCCAGCAGCTTGAGTGGGAGAAGCGCAGATACGCAGTATTTT

d_gene: -
abundance: -
v_gene: TRBV30
j_gene: TRBJ2-5
CDR3aa: CAWSPSRGGTQYF
CDR3nt: TGTGCCTGGAGTCCCTCCAGGGGAGGGACCCAGTACTTC

d_gene: -
abundance: -
v_gene: TRBV5-6
j_gene: TRBJ2-1
CDR3aa: CASMTRGNEQFF
CDR3nt: TGTGCCAGCATGACCCGCGGAAATGAGCAGTTCTTC

d_gene: TRBD2
abundance: -
v_gene: TRBV28
j_gene: TRBJ2-1
CDR3aa: CASSLPLAGVYNEQFF
CDR3nt: TGTGCCAGCAGTTTGCCCTTAGCGGGGGTTTACAATGAGCAGTTCTTC

d_gene: TRBD1
abundance: -
v_gene: TRBV4-2
j_gene: TRBJ1-2
CDR3aa: CASSQGTVTSYGYTF
CDR3nt: TGTGCCAGCAGCCAGGGGACAGTAACCTCGTATGGCTACACCTTC

d_gene: TRBD1
abundance: -
v_gene: TRBV7-2
j_gene: TRBJ1-2
CDR3aa: CASSTTGGISNGYTF
CDR3nt: TGTGCCAGCAGCACGACAGGGGGCATTTCGAATGGCTACACCTTC

d_gene: TRBD1
abundance: -
v_gene: TRBV28
j_gene: TRBJ2-1
CDR3aa: CASSLWDRGKFF
CDR3nt: TGTGCCAGCAGTTTATGGGACAGGGGAAAGTTCTTC

d_gene: -
abundance: -
v_gene: TRBV19
j_gene: TRBJ1-5
CDR3aa: CASSKLEASNQPQHF
CDR3nt: TGTGCCAGTAGTAAGCTTGAAGCCAGCAATCAGCCCCAGCATTTT

d_gene: TRBD2
abundance: -
v_gene: TRBV4-3
j_gene: TRBJ2-1
CDR3aa: CASSHSGRANEQFF
CDR3nt: TGCGCCAGCAGCCATAGCGGGAGGGCCAATGAGCAGTTCTTC

d_gene: TRBD1
abundance: -
v_gene: TRBV5-4
j_gene: TRBJ1-2
CDR3aa: CASSLEAGGGGYTF
CDR3nt: TGTGCCAGCAGCTTGGAGGCAGGGGGGGGAGGCTACACCTTC

d_gene: -
abundance: -
v_gene: TRBV28
j_gene: TRBJ2-7
CDR3aa: CASRGAVPYEQYF
CDR3nt: TGTGCCAGCAGGGGGGCCGTTCCTTACGAGCAGTACTTC

d_gene: -
abundance: -
v_gene: TRBV5-4
j_gene: TRBJ1-2
CDR3aa: CASSLGQDLYGYTF
CDR3nt: TGTGCCAGCAGCTTGGGACAGGATCTCTATGGCTACACCTTC

d_gene: -
abundance: -
v_gene: TRBV2
j_gene: TRBJ2-2
CDR3aa: CASSVVRPVTGELFF
CDR3nt: TGTGCCAGCAGTGTTGTGCGGCCGGTCACCGGGGAGCTGTTTTTT

d_gene: -
abundance: -
v_gene: TRBV28
j_gene: TRBJ2-1
CDR3aa: CASIVSRGYYNEQFF
CDR3nt: TGTGCCAGCATCGTCTCCAGGGGATACTACAATGAGCAGTTCTTC

d_gene: -
abundance: -
v_gene: TRBV5-4
j_gene: TRBJ2-7
CDR3aa: CASSLNGPYEQYF
CDR3nt: TGTGCCAGCAGCTTGAACGGCCCCTACGAGCAGTACTTC

d_gene: -
abundance: -
v_gene: TRBV5-1
j_gene: TRBJ2-2
CDR3aa: CASSFSGTPNTGELFF
CDR3nt: TGCGCCAGCAGCTTTTCCGGGACTCCAAACACCGGGGAGCTGTTTTTT

d_gene: -
abundance: -
v_gene: TRBV6-6
j_gene: TRBJ1-4
CDR3aa: CASSYQNGFNEKLFF
CDR3nt: TGTGCCAGCAGTTACCAGAACGGTTTTAATGAAAAACTGTTTTTT

d_gene: -
abundance: -
v_gene: TRBV28
j_gene: TRBJ2-2
CDR3aa: CASFAGSYTGELFF
CDR3nt: TGTGCCAGCTTTGCAGGGTCCTACACCGGGGAGCTGTTTTTT

d_gene: TRBD2
abundance: -
v_gene: TRBV6-1
j_gene: TRBJ2-1
CDR3aa: CASSGLAAYNEQFF
CDR3nt: TGTGCCAGTTCTGGACTAGCCGCCTACAATGAGCAGTTCTTC

d_gene: -
abundance: -
v_gene: TRBV29-1
j_gene: TRBJ2-7
CDR3aa: CSVGGAGWERRSSYEQYF
CDR3nt: TGCAGCGTGGGGGGGGCCGGATGGGAGCGGCGAAGCTCCTACGAGCAGTACTTC

d_gene: -
abundance: -
v_gene: TRBV5-1
j_gene: TRBJ2-3
CDR3aa: CASSSAVPDTQYF
CDR3nt: TGCGCCAGCAGCTCGGCTGTCCCAGATACGCAGTATTTT

d_gene: TRBD1
abundance: once
v_gene: TRBV4-3
j_gene: TRBJ2-7
CDR3aa: CASSHKPGQSYEQYF
CDR3nt: TGCGCCAGCAGCCACAAGCCGGGACAGAGCTACGAGCAGTACTTC

d_gene: -
abundance: -
v_gene: TRBV11-2
j_gene: TRBJ2-7
CDR3aa: CASSSYEQYF
CDR3nt: TGTGCCAGCAGCAGCTACGAGCAGTACTTC

d_gene: TRBD2
abundance: -
v_gene: TRBV11-2
j_gene: TRBJ2-3
CDR3aa: CASSLAPGGKDTQYF
CDR3nt: TGTGCCAGCAGCTTAGCCCCGGGGGGGAAGGATACGCAGTATTTT

d_gene: TRBD1
abundance: once
v_gene: TRBV18
j_gene: TRBJ1-4
CDR3aa: CASSPLNEGATEKLFF
CDR3nt: TGTGCCAGCTCACCCCTTAACGAGGGGGCGACTGAAAAACTGTTTTTT

d_gene: TRBD1
abundance: once
v_gene: TRBV11-3
j_gene: TRBJ2-7
CDR3aa: CASSLRQGDYEQYF
CDR3nt: TGTGCCAGCAGCTTAAGACAGGGGGACTACGAGCAGTACTTC

d_gene: -
abundance: -
v_gene: TRBV27
j_gene: TRBJ2-6
CDR3aa: CASSFAGVANVLTF
CDR3nt: TGTGCCAGCAGTTTCGCTGGTGTCGCCAACGTCCTGACTTTC

d_gene: -
abundance: -
v_gene: TRBV28
j_gene: TRBJ1-2
CDR3aa: CASNSPPGGRGYTF
CDR3nt: TGTGCCAGCAACAGCCCCCCGGGGGGACGAGGCTACACCTTC

d_gene: -
abundance: -
v_gene: TRBV12-1
j_gene: TRBJ2-3
CDR3aa: CASSLIGTASQYF
CDR3nt: TGTGCCAGCAGCTTAATCGGGACAGCGTCGCAGTATTTT

d_gene: -
abundance: -
v_gene: TRBV28
j_gene: TRBJ1-2
CDR3aa: CASSPQDYGYTF
CDR3nt: TGTGCCAGCAGTCCGCAGGACTACGGCTACACCTTC

d_gene: -
abundance: -
v_gene: TRBV30
j_gene: TRBJ1-1
CDR3aa: CAWTSDRVGGYWSEAFF
CDR3nt: TGTGCCTGGACCTCGGACAGAGTGGGGGGATATTGGTCTGAAGCTTTCTTT

d_gene: -
abundance: -
v_gene: TRBV7-2
j_gene: TRBJ2-7
CDR3aa: CASSLPSLHEQYF
CDR3nt: TGTGCCAGCAGCTTGCCTAGCTTACACGAGCAGTACTTC

d_gene: TRBD1
abundance: -
v_gene: TRBV7-2
j_gene: TRBJ1-4
CDR3aa: CASSLEQGRGEKLFF
CDR3nt: TGTGCCAGCAGCTTGGAACAGGGGAGGGGTGAAAAACTGTTTTTT

d_gene: -
abundance: -
v_gene: TRBV5-1
j_gene: TRBJ1-4
CDR3aa: CASSFQGIGNEKLFF
CDR3nt: TGCGCCAGCAGCTTCCAGGGAATCGGGAATGAAAAACTGTTTTTT

d_gene: TRBD1
abundance: once
v_gene: TRBV5-4
j_gene: TRBJ1-5
CDR3aa: CASSLGGQGQPQHF
CDR3nt: TGTGCCAGCAGCTTGGGGGGACAGGGCCAGCCCCAGCATTTT

d_gene: -
abundance: -
v_gene: TRBV29-1
j_gene: TRBJ2-6
CDR3aa: CSARESGANVLTF
CDR3nt: TGCAGCGCTCGGGAATCTGGGGCCAACGTCCTGACTTTC

d_gene: -
abundance: -
v_gene: TRBV5-4
j_gene: TRBJ2-7
CDR3aa: CASSFLGPSYEQYF
CDR3nt: TGTGCCAGCAGCTTCCTGGGACCCTCCTACGAGCAGTACTTC

d_gene: -
abundance: -
v_gene: TRBV6-5
j_gene: TRBJ1-3
CDR3aa: CASSYGNLGNTIYF
CDR3nt: TGTGCCAGCAGTTACGGCAATCTGGGAAACACCATATATTTT

d_gene: -
abundance: -
v_gene: TRBV6-5
j_gene: TRBJ1-4
CDR3aa: CASSYSVGNNEKLFF
CDR3nt: TGTGCCAGCAGTTACTCCGTGGGGAACAATGAAAAACTGTTTTTT

d_gene: TRBD2
abundance: -
v_gene: TRBV11-3
j_gene: TRBJ2-3
CDR3aa: CASSLGLSGSPDTQYF
CDR3nt: TGTGCCAGCAGCTTAGGTCTGAGCGGGAGCCCAGATACGCAGTATTTT

d_gene: -
abundance: -
v_gene: TRBV9
j_gene: TRBJ1-1
CDR3aa: CASTGGGTEAFF
CDR3nt: TGTGCCAGCACTGGGGGAGGCACTGAAGCTTTCTTT

d_gene: TRBD1
abundance: -
v_gene: TRBV28
j_gene: TRBJ2-7
CDR3aa: CASSLRQGLVEYF
CDR3nt: TGTGCCAGCAGTTTGCGACAGGGCCTGGTGGAATATTTC

d_gene: -
abundance: -
v_gene: TRBV25-1
j_gene: TRBJ1-1
CDR3aa: CASQTGEENTEAFF
CDR3nt: TGTGCCAGCCAAACAGGAGAAGAGAACACTGAAGCTTTCTTT